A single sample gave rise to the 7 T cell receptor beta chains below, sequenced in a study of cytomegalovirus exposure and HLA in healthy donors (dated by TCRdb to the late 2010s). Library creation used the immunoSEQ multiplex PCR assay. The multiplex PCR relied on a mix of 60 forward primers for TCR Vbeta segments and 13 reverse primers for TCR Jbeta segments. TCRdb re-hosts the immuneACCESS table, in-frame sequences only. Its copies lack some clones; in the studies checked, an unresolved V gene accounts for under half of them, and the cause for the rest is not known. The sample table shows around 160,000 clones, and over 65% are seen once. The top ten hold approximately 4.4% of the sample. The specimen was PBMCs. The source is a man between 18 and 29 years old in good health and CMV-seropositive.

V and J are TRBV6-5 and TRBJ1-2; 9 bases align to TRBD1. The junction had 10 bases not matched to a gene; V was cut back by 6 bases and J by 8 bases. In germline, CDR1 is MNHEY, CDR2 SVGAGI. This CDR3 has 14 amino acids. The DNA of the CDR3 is TGTGCCAGCAGACCTACAGGGGGCGGGGTAGGCTACACCTTC. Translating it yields CASRPTGGGVGYTF.

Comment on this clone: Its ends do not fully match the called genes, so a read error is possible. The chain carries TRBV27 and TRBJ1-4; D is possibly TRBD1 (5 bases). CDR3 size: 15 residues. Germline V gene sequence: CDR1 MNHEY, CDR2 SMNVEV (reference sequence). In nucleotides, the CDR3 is TGTGCCTGCAGTTTGTTTAAGGGGATAGGTGAAAAACTGTTTTTT. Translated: CACSLFKGIGEKLFF.

DNA for the CDR3: TGTGCCAGCAGCTTATTGGGTTGGCAGGCTAACTATGGCTACACCTTC. This encodes CASSLLGWQANYGYTF. The chain couples TRBV7-8 to TRBJ1-2; no reliable D call. V was clipped by 2 bases and J by 0 bases, with 13 bases between them. Per the germline V gene, CDR1 is SGHVS and CDR2 is FQNEAQ. The length of the CDR3 is 16 residues. Supplemented by reference TRBV7-8 and TRBJ1-2, the full variable domain reads GAGVSQSPRYKVAKRGQDVALRCDPISGHVSLFWYQQALGQGPEFLTYFQNEAQLDKSGLPSDRFFAERPEGSVSTLKIQRTQQEDSAVYLCASSLLGWQANYGYTFGSGTRLTVV.

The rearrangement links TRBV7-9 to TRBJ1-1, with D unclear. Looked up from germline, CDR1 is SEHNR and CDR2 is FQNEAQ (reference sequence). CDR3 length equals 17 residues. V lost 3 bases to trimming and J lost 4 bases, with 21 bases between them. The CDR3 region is CASSFEGWVAGGTEAFF. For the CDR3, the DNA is TGTGCCAGCAGCTTTGAAGGTTGGGTCGCTGGAGGCACTGAAGCTTTCTTT.

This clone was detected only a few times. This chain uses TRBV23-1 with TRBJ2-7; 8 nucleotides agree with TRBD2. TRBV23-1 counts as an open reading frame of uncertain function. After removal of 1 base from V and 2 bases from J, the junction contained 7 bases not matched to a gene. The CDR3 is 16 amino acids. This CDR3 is CASSQFLREAPYEQYV. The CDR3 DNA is TGCGCCAGCAGTCAATTTTTGCGGGAGGCCCCCTACGAGCAGTACGTC.

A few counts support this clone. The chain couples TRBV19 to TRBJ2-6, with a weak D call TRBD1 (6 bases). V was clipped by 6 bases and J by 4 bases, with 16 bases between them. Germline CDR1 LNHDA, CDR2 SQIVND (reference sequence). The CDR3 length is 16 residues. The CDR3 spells CASSNNRDTGANVLTF. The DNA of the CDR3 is TGTGCCAGTAGCAACAACAGGGATACCGGGGCCAACGTCCTGACTTTC.

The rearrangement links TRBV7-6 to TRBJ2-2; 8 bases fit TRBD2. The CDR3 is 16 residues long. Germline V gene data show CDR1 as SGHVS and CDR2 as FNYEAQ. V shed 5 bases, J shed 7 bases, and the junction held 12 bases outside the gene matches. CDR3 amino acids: CASSRRGSGNDGELFF. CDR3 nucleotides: TGTGCCAGCAGCAGGCGGGGTAGCGGGAATGACGGGGAGCTGTTTTTT.